This T cell receptor beta chain was captured by sequencing in a study of shared clonotypes between healthy human individuals. Points from the study as a whole: The naive CD4 repertoires of a few donors were compared, and approximately 5% of clonotypes were shared. Sampling covered blood only; tissue repertoires likely differ.

Concerning this clone: Its target is not known.

Healthy and HIV-negative, the adult donors had no recent acute infections or vaccinations. Genomic DNA of every subset was divided equally among multiple immunoSEQ plates. TCRdb keeps only in-frame clones here, not all; method: immunoSEQ multiplex PCR. Of roughly 1,000,000 clones listed, about four fifths were seen once; the top ten hold 0.61%. Germline values: CDR1 MNHNS, CDR2 SASEGT. Deletions cut 3 bases from V and 11 bases from J, with 16 bases between. CDR3 length equals 13 residues. This rearrangement joins TRBV6-1 to TRBJ1-1; D unresolved. This clonotype was sampled from a man younger than 30 in good health. Some clones in this sample may be carry-over from other donors' samples. What was sequenced was memory CD4+ T cells from PBMCs. Subset in this sample: CD45RA-negative fraction. The CDR3 is CASSDKRQGGAFF. In nucleotides, the CDR3 is TGTGCCAGCAGTGATAAGCGCCAAGGAGGGGCTTTCTTT.